This TCR beta chain was found in a study of T-cell memory formation after mild COVID-19. In this sample, this clonotype turned up a few times. The junction does not match germline at one end; this may be a read error. This CDR3 comprises 12 residues. Looked up from germline, CDR1 is GTSNPN and CDR2 is SVGIG (reference sequence). TCRdb re-analysed the 5' RACE reads in MiXCR, keeping a single row per CDR3 protein. Found here are fewer than 500,000 distinct CDR3 sequences, 25% of them singletons; the top ten hold approximately 12%. What was sequenced was PBMCs or a T cell subset sorted from them (not recorded which). The rearrangement uses TRBV30 and TRBJ1-4; D ambiguous. The clonotype originates from an adult woman who had mild COVID-19 (a few samples of this study predate the infection). Cell type and time point are not known. CDR3 bases: TGTGCCTGGAGTACCGAGGCCGGGGTATACATATTT. Protein sequence: CAWSTEAGVYIF.